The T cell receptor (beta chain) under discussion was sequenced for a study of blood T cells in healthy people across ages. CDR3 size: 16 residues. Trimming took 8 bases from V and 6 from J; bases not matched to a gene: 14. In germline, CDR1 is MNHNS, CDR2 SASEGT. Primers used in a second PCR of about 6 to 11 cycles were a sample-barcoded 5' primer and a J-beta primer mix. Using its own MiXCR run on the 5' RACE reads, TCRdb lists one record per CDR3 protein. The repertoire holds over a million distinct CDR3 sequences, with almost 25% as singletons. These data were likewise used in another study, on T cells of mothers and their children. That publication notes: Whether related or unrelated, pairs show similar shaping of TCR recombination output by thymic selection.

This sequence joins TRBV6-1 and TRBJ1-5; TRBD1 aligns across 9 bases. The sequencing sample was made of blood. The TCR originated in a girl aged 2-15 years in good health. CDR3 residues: CASASQQGQGSQPQHF. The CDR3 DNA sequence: TGTGCCAGCGCAAGTCAGCAGGGACAGGGATCTCAGCCCCAGCATTTT.